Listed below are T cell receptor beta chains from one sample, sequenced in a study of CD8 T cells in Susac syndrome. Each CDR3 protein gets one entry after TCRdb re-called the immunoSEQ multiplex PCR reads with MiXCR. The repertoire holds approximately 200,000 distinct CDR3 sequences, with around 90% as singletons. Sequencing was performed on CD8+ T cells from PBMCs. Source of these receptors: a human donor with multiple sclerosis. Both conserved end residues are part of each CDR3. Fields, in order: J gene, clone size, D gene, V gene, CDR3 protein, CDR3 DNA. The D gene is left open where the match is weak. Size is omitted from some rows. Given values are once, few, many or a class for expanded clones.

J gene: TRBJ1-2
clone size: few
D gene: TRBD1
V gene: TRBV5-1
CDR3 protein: CASSLGLQGATGYTF
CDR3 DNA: TGCGCCAGCAGCTTGGGATTACAGGGGGCGACTGGCTACACCTTC

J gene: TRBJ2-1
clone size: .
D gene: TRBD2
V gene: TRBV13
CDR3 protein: CASSLVSSGGWDNEQFF
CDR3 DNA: TGTGCCAGCAGCTTAGTTTCAAGCGGGGGTTGGGACAATGAGCAGTTCTTC

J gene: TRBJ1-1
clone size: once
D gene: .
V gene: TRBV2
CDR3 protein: CASLPGRGSTEAFF
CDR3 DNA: TGTGCCAGCTTACCGGGAAGGGGAAGCACTGAAGCTTTCTTT

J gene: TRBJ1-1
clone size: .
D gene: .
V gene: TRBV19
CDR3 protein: CACKSGVYAEAFF
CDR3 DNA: TGTGCCTGCAAGTCAGGGGTGTACGCTGAAGCTTTCTTT

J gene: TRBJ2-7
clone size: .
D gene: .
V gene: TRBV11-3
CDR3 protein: CASGGGGTGPGDEQYF
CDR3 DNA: TGTGCGAGCGGGGGCGGCGGGACAGGACCCGGGGACGAGCAGTACTTC

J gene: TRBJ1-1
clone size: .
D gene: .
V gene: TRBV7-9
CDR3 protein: CASSLLIGAEAFF
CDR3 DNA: TGTGCCAGCAGCTTATTGATTGGAGCTGAAGCTTTCTTT

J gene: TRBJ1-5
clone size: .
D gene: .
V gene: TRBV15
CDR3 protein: CATSRDRGRNQPQHF
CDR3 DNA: TGTGCCACCAGCAGAGACCGGGGTCGCAATCAGCCCCAGCATTTT

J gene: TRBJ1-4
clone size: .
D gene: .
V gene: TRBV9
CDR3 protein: CASSSPQGVDDEKLFF
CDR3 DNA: TGTGCCAGCAGCTCACCCCAAGGGGTTGACGATGAAAAACTGTTTTTT

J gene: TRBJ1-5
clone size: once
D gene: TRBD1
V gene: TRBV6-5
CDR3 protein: CASSSPGQGIDQPQHF
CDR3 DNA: TGTGCCAGCAGTTCCCCGGGACAGGGGATCGATCAGCCCCAGCATTTT

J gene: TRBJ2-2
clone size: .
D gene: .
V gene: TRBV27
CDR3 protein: CASSWGLYTGELFF
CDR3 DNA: TGTGCCAGCAGTTGGGGACTCTACACCGGGGAGCTGTTTTTT

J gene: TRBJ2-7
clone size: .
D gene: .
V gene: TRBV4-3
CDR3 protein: CASSQGTISYEQYF
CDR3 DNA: TGCGCCAGCAGCCAAGGTACGATCTCCTACGAGCAGTACTTC

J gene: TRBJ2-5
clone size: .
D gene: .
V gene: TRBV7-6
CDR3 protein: CASSLAWGGGSPLETQYF
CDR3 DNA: TGTGCCAGCAGCTTAGCGTGGGGAGGGGGCTCGCCCCTAGAGACCCAGTACTTC

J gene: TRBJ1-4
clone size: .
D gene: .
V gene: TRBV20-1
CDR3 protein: CSARVRGIRYLNEKLFF
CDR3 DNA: TGCAGTGCTAGAGTGCGGGGAATTAGGTACCTTAATGAAAAACTGTTTTTT

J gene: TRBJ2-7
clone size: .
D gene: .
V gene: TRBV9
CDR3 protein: CASSVGGMGREQYF
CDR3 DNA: TGTGCCAGCAGCGTAGGGGGGATGGGACGCGAGCAGTACTTC

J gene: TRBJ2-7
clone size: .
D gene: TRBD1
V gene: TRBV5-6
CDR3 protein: CASSRPGQGYYEQYF
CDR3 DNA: TGTGCCAGCAGCCGTCCCGGACAGGGATACTACGAGCAGTACTTC

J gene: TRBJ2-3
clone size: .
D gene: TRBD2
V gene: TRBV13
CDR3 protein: CASSSIGTSGNTDTQYF
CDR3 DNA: TGTGCCAGCAGCTCCATCGGGACTAGCGGAAACACAGATACGCAGTATTTT

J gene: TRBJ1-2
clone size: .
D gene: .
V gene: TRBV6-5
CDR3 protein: CASSPRTVSDGYTF
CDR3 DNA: TGTGCCAGCAGCCCACGGACAGTCTCGGATGGCTACACCTTC